This T cell receptor beta chain was retrieved from a study of CXCR3 chemokines and chemotherapy response in bladder cancer. TCRdb reprocessed the PCR reads via MiXCR and lists one record per CDR3 protein. Here the sample spans fewer than 1,500 distinct CDR3 sequences, 18% being singletons. V shed 7 bases, J shed 11 bases, and the junction held 10 bases outside the gene matches. This CDR3 region has 13 residues. CDR1 is MNHNS, CDR2 SASEGT, per germline. This clonotype was seen a handful of times. The genes are TRBV6-1 and TRBJ1-5; 8 nucleotides match TRBD1. The receptor was isolated from a human donor with bladder cancer that responded to neoadjuvant chemotherapy. Sample collection occurred from a patient whose treatment included neoadjuvant chemotherapy. CDR3 region: CASTEPDRGAQHF. Here the CDR3 DNA reads TGTGCCAGCACGGAACCAGACAGGGGAGCCCAGCATTTT.